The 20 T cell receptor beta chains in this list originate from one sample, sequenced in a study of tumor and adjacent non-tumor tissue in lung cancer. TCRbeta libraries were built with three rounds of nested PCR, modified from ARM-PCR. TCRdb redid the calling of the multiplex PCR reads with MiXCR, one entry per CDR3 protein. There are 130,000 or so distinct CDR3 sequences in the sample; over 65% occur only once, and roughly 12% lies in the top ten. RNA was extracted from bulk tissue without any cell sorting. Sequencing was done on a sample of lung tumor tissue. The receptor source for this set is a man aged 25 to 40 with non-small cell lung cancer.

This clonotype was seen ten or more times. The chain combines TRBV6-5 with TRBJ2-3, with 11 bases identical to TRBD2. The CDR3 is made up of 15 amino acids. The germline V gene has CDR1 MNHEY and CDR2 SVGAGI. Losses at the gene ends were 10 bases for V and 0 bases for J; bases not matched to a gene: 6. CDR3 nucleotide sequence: TGTGCCACCTCGGTAGCGGGGGGGAGCACAGATACGCAGTATTTT. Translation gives CATSVAGGSTDTQYF.

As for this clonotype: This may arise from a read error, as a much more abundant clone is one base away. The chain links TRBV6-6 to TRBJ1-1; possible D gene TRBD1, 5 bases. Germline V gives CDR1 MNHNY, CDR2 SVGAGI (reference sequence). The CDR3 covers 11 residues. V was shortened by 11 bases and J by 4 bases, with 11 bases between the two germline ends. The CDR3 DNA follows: TGTGCCTGGAGGGGAGTCACTGAAGCTTTCTTT. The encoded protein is CAWRGVTEAFF.

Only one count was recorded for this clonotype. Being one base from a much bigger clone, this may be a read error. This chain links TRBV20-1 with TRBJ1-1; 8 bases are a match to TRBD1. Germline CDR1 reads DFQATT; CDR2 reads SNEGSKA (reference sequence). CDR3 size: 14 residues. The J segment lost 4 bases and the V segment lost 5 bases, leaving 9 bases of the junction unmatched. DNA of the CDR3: TGCAGTGCTCATCTCAGGGGGCTCCGCACTGAAGCTTTCTTT. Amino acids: CSAHLRGLRTEAFF.

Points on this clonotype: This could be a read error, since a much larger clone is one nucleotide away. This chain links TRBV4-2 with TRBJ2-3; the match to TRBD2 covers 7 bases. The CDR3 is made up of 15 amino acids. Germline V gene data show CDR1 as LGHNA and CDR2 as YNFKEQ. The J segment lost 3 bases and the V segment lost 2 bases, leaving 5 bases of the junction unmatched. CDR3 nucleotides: TGTGCCAGCAGCCAATCGGGACTACTAACAGATACGCAGTATTTT. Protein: CASSQSGLLTDTQYF.

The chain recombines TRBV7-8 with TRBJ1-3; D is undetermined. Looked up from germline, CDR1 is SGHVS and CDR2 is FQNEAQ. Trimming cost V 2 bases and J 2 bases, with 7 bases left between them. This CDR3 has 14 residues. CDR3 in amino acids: CASSLSGTGNTIYF. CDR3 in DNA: TGTGCCAGCAGCTTATCTGGGACTGGAAACACCATATATTTT.

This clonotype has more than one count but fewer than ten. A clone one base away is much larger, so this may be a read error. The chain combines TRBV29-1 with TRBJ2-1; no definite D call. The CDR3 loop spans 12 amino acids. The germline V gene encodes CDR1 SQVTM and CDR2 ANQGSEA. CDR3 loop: CIVRGHYNEQFF. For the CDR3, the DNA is TGCATCGTCCGAGGTCACTACAATGAGCAGTTCTTC.

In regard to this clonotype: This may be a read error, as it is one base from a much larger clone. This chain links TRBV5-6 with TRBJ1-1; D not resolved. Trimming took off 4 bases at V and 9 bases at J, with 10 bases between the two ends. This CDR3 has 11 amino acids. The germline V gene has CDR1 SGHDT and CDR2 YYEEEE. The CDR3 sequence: CASSTGSKAFF. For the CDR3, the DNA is TGTGCCAGCAGCACCGGAAGTAAAGCTTTCTTT.

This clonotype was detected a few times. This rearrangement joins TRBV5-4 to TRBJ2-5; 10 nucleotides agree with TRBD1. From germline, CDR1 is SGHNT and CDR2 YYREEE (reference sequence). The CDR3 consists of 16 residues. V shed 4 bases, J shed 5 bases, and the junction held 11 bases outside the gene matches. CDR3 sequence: CASSATGTGVGETQYF. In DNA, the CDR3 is TGTGCCAGCAGCGCGACGGGGACAGGGGTTGGGGAGACCCAGTACTTC.

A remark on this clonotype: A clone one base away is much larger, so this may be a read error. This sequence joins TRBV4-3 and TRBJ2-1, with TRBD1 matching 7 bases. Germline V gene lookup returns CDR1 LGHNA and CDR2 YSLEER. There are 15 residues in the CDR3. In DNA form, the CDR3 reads TGCGTCAGCAGCCAAGACCAGACAGGGTTGAATGAGCAGTTCTTC. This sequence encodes CVSSQDQTGLNEQFF.

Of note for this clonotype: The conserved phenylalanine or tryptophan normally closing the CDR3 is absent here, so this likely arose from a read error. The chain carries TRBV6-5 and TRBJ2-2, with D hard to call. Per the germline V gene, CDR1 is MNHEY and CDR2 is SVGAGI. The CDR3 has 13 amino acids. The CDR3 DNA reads TGTACCAGTAGTACCCCCAACACCGGGGAGCTGTTTTCT. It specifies CTSSTPNTGELFS.

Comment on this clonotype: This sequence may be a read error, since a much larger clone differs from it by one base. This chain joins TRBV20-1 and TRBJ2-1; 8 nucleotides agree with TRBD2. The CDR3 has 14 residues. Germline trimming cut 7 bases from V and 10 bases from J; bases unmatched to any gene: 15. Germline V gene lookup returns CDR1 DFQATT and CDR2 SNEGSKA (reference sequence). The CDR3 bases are TGCAGTGTTCCCTACAGCGGGGGTATCGAGGAGCAGTTCTTC. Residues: CSVPYSGGIEEQFF.

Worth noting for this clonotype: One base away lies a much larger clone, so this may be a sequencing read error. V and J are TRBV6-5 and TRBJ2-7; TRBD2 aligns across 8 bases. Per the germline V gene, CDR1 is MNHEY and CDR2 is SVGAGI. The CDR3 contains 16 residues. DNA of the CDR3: TGTCCCAGCAGTTTCCTTCCGGGGGGGGTTTCCTACGAGCAGTACTTC. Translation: CPSSFLPGGVSYEQYF.

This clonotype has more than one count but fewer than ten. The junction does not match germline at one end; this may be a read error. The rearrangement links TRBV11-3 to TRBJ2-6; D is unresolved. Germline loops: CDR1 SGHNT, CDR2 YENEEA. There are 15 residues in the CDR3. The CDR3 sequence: CVSSHSRSGANVLTF. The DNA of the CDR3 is TGTGTCAGCAGTCACAGCCGCTCTGGGGCCAACGTCCTGACTTTC.

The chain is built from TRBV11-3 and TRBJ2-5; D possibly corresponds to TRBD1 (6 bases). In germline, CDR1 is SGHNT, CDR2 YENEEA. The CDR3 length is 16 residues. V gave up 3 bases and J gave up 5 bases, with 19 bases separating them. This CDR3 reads CASSLETVTGHETQYF. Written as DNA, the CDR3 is TGTGCCAGCAGCTTGGAGACTGTAACAGGGCATGAGACCCAGTACTTC.

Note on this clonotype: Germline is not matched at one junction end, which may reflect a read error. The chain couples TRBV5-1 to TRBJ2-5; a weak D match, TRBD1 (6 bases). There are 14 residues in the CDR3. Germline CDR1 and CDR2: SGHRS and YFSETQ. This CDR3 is CASSPRQVQESQYF. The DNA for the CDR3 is TGCGCCAGCAGCCCGAGACAGGTCCAAGAGTCCCAGTACTTC.

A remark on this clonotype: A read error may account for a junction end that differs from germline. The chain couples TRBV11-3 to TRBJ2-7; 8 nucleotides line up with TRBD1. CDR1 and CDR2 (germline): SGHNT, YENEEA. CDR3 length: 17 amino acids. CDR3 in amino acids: CASGLSLGAGTGDERYF. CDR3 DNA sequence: TGTGCCAGCGGCTTAAGTTTAGGTGCCGGGACAGGAGACGAGCGGTACTTC.

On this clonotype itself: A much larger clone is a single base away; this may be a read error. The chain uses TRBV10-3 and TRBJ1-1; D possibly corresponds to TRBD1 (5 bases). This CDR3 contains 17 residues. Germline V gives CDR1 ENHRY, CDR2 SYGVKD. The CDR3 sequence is CAISDNWDRTSNIEAFF. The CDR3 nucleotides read TGTGCCATCAGTGATAATTGGGACCGGACTTCTAACATTGAAGCTTTCTTT.

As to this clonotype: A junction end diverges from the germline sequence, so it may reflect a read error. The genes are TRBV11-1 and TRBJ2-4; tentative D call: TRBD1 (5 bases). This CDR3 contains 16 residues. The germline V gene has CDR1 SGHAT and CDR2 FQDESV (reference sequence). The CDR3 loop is CASTQSGRVTKNIQYF. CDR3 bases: TGTGCTAGCACCCAGTCAGGCAGGGTGACCAAAAACATTCAGTACTTC.

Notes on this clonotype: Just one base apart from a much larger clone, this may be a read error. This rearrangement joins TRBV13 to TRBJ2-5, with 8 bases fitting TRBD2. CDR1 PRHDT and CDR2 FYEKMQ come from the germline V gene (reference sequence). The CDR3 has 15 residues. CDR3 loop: CVSSIRRTSRETQYF. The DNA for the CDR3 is TGTGTCAGCAGCATAAGGCGGACTAGCCGGGAGACCCAGTACTTC.

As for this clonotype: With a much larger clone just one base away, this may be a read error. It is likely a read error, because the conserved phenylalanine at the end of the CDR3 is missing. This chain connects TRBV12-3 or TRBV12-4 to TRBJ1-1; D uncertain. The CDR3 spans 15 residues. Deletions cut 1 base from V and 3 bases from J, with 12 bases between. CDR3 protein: CASSLGQGFDTEAFL. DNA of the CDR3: TGTGCCAGCAGTTTAGGGCAAGGGTTCGACACTGAAGCTTTCCTT.